One sample yielded the 6 T cell receptor beta chains listed below, sequenced in a study of T cells expressing NK-cell markers. With the 5' RACE reads reprocessed, TCRdb shows one record per CDR3 protein and no DNA. The table counts about 430,000 distinct CDR3 sequences; around 1.4% lies in the top ten. Sequencing was performed on blood T cells: a sorted CD56 or NKG2C T cell subset, CD4+ or CD8+ T cells, or bulk PBMC T cells (not recorded which). Receptors originate from a woman aged 45-65 years in good health.

The chain joins TRBV27 to TRBJ1-2; checking the TCRdb D call of TRBD1 is not possible without DNA. CDR3 size: 13 residues. The germline gives CDR1 MNHEY, CDR2 SMNVEV (reference sequence). CDR3 in amino acids: CASRTAQGYGYTF.

This CDR3 is CSVARTGRTEAFF. This chain links TRBV29-1 with TRBJ1-1; as DNA is missing, the TRBD1 call by TCRdb cannot be tested. The CDR3 contains 13 residues. Germline V gene lookup returns CDR1 SQVTM and CDR2 ANQGSEA.

The V gene is TRBV12-3 or TRBV12-4, the J gene TRBJ1-2; TCRdb's D call, TRBD1, is unchecked because there is no DNA. The CDR3 is 16 residues long. The CDR3 reads CASSPLYRFLNYGYTF.

The chain has TRBV4-1 and TRBJ1-4; without DNA, the TCRdb call of TRBD1 cannot be checked. There are 17 residues in the CDR3. CDR1 and CDR2 (germline): MGHRA, YSYEKL. The CDR3 reads CASSQGSGGGRREKLFF.

V gene TRBV5-1 combines with J gene TRBJ2-1; the D call from TCRdb, TRBD2, cannot be confirmed without DNA. The CDR3 length is 14 residues. Germline-derived CDR1 and CDR2 are SGHRS and YFSETQ. CDR3 sequence reads: CASSGTSGSSEQFF. The full variable domain, its missing parts supplied by reference TRBV5-1 and TRBJ2-1, is KAGVTQTPRYLIKTRGQQVTLSCSPISGHRSVSWYQQTPGQGLQFLFEYFSETQRNKGNFPGRFSGRQFSNSRSEMNVSTLELGDSALYLCASSGTSGSSEQFFGPGTRLTVL.

The rearrangement joins TRBV5-1 to TRBJ2-1; the D gene TCRdb calls, TRBD2, cannot be checked with no DNA. Germline V CDR1 and CDR2: SGHRS, YFSETQ. The CDR3 has 13 residues. The CDR3 reads CASSLGGRFEGFF.